This T cell receptor (beta chain) was captured by sequencing in a study of identical twins. With template switching, a universal primer site was added, and the cDNA carried unique molecular identifiers. MiXCR, run by TCRdb on the 5' RACE reads, gives a single entry per CDR3 protein. The data contain around 570,000 distinct CDR3 sequences, 9.5% to 10% of them singletons. The CDR3 extends over 14 amino acids. On this clonotype: Its antigen is not known.

Study-wide results and caveats: There were fewer insertions in abundant cord blood beta clonotypes, but memory repertoires showed no such pattern. Sequences that were beta out-of-frame showed weaker excess twin sharing.

Every donor was a healthy Caucasian. The same data also contributed to another study, on yellow fever vaccine responses in identical twins.

This clonotype was obtained from a woman aged 18-29 years in good health. V gene TRBV12-3 or TRBV12-4 combines with J gene TRBJ2-2, with TRBD1 identical over 8 bases. Sequencing was done on a sample of PBMCs. The CDR3 is CAVPDRVDTGELFF. Written as DNA, the CDR3 is TGTGCTGTCCCGGACAGGGTGGACACCGGGGAGCTGTTTTTT.